The 11 T cell receptor beta chains below all came from one sample that was sequenced in a study of vaccination effects on CD4 cells after COVID-19 (dated by TCRdb to between 2021 and 2023). The library was obtained by the immunoSEQ multiplex PCR assay. TCRdb limited this immuneACCESS table to in-frame rearrangements with V and J called. A share of clones is missing; checked studies link under half to unresolved V genes, and the rest is unexplained. In this sample the table shows roughly 48,000 clones, 67% of which occur a single time. Jointly, the top ten make up roughly 6% of the sample. Their target antigens are unknown. After approximately 11 days of culture, CD4+ T cells were isolated with the EasySep CD4+ T cell isolation kit. Sequences were derived from CD4+ T cells from PBMCs cultured without peptide, sampled before COVID-19 vaccination. The receptor set was obtained from a human donor who received a COVID-19 vaccine.

The V call is TRBV21-1, the J call TRBJ2-3; the D call of TRBD1 is as the table states it, not checked on the DNA. TRBV21-1 is designated a pseudogene. CDR3 length: 15 amino acids. CDR3 amino acids: CASRLTSGRTDTQYF. The CDR3 DNA follows: TGTGCCAGCAGACTAACGTCAGGGCGGACAGATACGCAGTATTTT.

This clone has only a few counts. The chain couples TRBV11-2 to TRBJ1-3, with 9 bases matching TRBD1. The CDR3 sequence is 14 residues long. Germline CDR1 reads SGHAT; CDR2 reads FQNNGV. Unmatched junction bases numbered 1, after V lost 3 bases and J lost 4 bases. The CDR3 here is CASSLTGGGNTIYF. In nucleotides, the CDR3 is TGTGCCAGCAGCTTGACAGGGGGAGGAAACACCATATATTTT.

The chain is built from TRBV13 and TRBJ1-2; D gene unclear. The length of the CDR3 is 14 residues. Trimming left V 0 bases short and J 8 bases short, with 13 bases between. Germline V gene lookup returns CDR1 PRHDT and CDR2 FYEKMQ (reference sequence). The CDR3 nucleotides read TGTGCCAGCAGCTTAGGTCCTGATGGACGCGGCTACACCTTC. Protein: CASSLGPDGRGYTF.

The V and J genes are TRBV19 and TRBJ2-1; 10 bases agree with TRBD1. CDR1 and CDR2 from the germline V gene are LNHDA and SQIVND (reference sequence). Losses at the gene ends were 5 bases for V and 3 bases for J; bases not matched to a gene: 4. This CDR3 is built from 15 residues. CDR3 nucleotide sequence: TGTGCCAGTAGTCAGCGGGACAGGGGCTACAATGAGCAGTTCTTC. This codes for CASSQRDRGYNEQFF. Looking up the rest from reference TRBV19 and TRBJ2-1 gives the full variable domain: DGGITQSPKYLFRKEGQNVTLSCEQNLNHDAMYWYRQDPGQGLRLIYYSQIVNDFQKGDIAEGYSVSREKKESFPLTVTSAQKNPTAFYLCASSQRDRGYNEQFFGPGTRLTVL.

The sample holds a few counts of this clone. This chain connects TRBV5-4 to TRBJ2-5; D ambiguous. Looked up from germline, CDR1 is SGHNT and CDR2 is YYREEE (reference sequence). Between the trimmed V and J ends, which lost 3 bases and 6 bases, there was a span of 9 bases. The CDR3 is 12 amino acids. Here the CDR3 reads CASSWLEKTQYF. The CDR3, as DNA: TGTGCCAGCAGCTGGCTCGAGAAGACCCAGTACTTC.

V gene TRBV29-1 combines with J gene TRBJ1-1; possible D gene TRBD1, 5 bases. Germline V gene data show CDR1 as SQVTM and CDR2 as ANQGSEA. Trimming took 4 bases from V and 5 from J, leaving 14 bases between them. CDR3 length: 13 residues. The CDR3 DNA is TGCAGCGTTGTCGTCGGGGGAAGGACTGAAGCTTTCTTT. Protein product: CSVVVGGRTEAFF.

In its sample, this clone was seen a few times. This chain joins TRBV12-3 or TRBV12-4 and TRBJ1-2; D is ambiguous. CDR3 length: 13 amino acids. V was clipped by 5 bases and J by 5 bases, with 12 bases between them. CDR3 DNA sequence: TGTGCCAGCAGTCCGACCCCGAGTTATGGCTACACCTTC. The encoded protein is CASSPTPSYGYTF.

DNA of the CDR3: TGTGCCAGCAGGACAGGGGGGACAGATACGCAGTATTTT. Encoded protein: CASRTGGTDTQYF. J is TRBJ2-3 and V is TRBV12-3 or TRBV12-4; 9 bases map to TRBD1. The V and J ends lost 6 bases and 3 bases, in that order; junction bases with no gene match: 1. CDR3 length equals 13 residues.

This chain joins TRBV28 and TRBJ1-4; D gene ambiguous. Germline assignment: CDR1 MDHEN and CDR2 SYDVKM. The CDR3 contains 12 residues. The V gene lost 2 bases and the J gene lost 9 bases, with 7 bases spanning the gap. CDR3 DNA: TGTGCCAGCAGTTTACCCGGCCAAAAACTGTTTTTT. This sequence encodes CASSLPGQKLFF. The full variable domain, its missing parts supplied by reference TRBV28 and TRBJ1-4, is DVKVTQSSRYLVKRTGEKVFLECVQDMDHENMFWYRQDPGLGLRLIYFSYDVKMKEKGDIPEGYSVSREKKERFSLILESASTNQTSMYLCASSLPGQKLFFGSGTQLSVL.

The V and J genes are TRBV7-2 and TRBJ2-7; perhaps TRBD2 as D (5 bases). CDR3 size: 13 residues. The germline CDR1 and CDR2 sequences are SGHTA and FQGNSA. The germline V and J ends were trimmed by 4 bases and 6 bases, with 13 bases remaining between them. The CDR3 is CASSWDSRGEQYF. In DNA form, the CDR3 reads TGTGCCAGCAGCTGGGATTCCCGGGGCGAGCAGTACTTC.

This sequence joins TRBV7-6 and TRBJ2-1; TRBD2 matches 7 bases. The CDR3 is 17 amino acids. In germline, CDR1 is SGHVS, CDR2 FNYEAQ. Unmatched junction bases numbered 6, after V lost 1 base and J lost 0 bases. Written as DNA, the CDR3 is TGTGCCAGCAGCTTAGAGGTTGGACTAGTCTCCTACAATGAGCAGTTCTTC. It yields the protein CASSLEVGLVSYNEQFF.